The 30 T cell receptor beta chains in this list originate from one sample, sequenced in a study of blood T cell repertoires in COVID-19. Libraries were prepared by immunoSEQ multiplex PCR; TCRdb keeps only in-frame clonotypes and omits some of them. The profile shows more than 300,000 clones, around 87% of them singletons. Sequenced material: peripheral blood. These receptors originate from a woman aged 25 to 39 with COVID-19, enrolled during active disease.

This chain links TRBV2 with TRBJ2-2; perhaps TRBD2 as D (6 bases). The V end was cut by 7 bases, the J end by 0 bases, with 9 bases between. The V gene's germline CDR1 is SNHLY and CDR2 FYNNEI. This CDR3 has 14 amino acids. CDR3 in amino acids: CASNRLANTGELFF. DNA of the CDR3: TGTGCCAGCAACAGACTAGCGAACACCGGGGAGCTGTTTTTT.

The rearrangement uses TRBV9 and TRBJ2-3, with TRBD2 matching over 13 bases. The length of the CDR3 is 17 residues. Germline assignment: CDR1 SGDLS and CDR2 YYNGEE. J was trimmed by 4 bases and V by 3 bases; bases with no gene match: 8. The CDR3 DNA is TGTGCCAGCAGCGACCTAGGACTAGCGGGAGTTCCAGATACGCAGTATTTT. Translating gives CASSDLGLAGVPDTQYF.

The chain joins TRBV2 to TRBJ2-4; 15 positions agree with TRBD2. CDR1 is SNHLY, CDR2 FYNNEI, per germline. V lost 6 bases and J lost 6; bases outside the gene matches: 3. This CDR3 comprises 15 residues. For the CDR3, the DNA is TGTGCCAGCAGCTGGGGACTAGCGGGAGGAAACATTCAGTACTTC. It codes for CASSWGLAGGNIQYF.

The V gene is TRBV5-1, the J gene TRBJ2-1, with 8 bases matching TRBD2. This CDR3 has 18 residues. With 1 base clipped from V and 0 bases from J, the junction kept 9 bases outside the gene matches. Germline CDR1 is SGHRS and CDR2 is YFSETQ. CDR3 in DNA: TGCGCCAGCAGCTTGCGGCCTAGCGGGCTCAACTCCTACAATGAGCAGTTCTTC. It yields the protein CASSLRPSGLNSYNEQFF.

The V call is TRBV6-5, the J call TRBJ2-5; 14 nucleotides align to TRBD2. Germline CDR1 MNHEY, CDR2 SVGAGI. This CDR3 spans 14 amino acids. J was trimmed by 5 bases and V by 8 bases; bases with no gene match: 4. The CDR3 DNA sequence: TGTGCCAGCGGGACTAGCGGGAGCCTGGAGACCCAGTACTTC. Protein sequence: CASGTSGSLETQYF.

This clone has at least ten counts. The CDR3, as DNA: TGTGCCAGCCTAGCCGTACGCGGCCTCTCTGGAAACACCATATATTTT. This sequence encodes CASLAVRGLSGNTIYF. The chain couples TRBV28 to TRBJ1-3; D gene unclear. Germline assignment: CDR1 MDHEN and CDR2 SYDVKM. CDR3 length: 16 residues. The V end was cut by 8 bases, the J end by 0 bases, with 17 bases between. The variable domain in full, with the rest retrieved from reference TRBV28 and TRBJ1-3, is DVKVTQSSRYLVKRTGEKVFLECVQDMDHENMFWYRQDPGLGLRLIYFSYDVKMKEKGDIPEGYSVSREKKERFSLILESASTNQTSMYLCASLAVRGLSGNTIYFGEGSWLTVV.

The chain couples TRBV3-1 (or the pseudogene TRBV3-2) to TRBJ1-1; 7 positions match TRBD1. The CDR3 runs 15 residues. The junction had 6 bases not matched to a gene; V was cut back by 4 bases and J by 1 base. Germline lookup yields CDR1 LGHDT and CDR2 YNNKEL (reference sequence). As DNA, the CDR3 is TGTGCCAGCAGCCCTAGACAGGGAAAGAACACTGAAGCTTTCTTT. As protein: CASSPRQGKNTEAFF.

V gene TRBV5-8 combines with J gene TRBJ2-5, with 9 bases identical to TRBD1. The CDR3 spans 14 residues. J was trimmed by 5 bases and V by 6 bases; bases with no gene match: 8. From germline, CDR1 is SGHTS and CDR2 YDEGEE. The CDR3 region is CASTKQGAGETQYF. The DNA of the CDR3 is TGTGCCAGCACAAAACAGGGGGCAGGGGAGACCCAGTACTTC.

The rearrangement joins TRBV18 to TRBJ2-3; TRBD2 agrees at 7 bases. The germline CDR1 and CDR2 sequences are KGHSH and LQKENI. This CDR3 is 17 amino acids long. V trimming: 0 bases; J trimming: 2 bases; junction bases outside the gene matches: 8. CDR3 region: CASSPPGRGSYTDTQYF. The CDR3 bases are TGTGCCAGCTCACCACCGGGGCGGGGGTCTTACACAGATACGCAGTATTTT.

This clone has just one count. CDR3 sequence reads: CASKEDAGAKNIQYF. The CDR3 DNA follows: TGTGCCAGCAAGGAGGATGCAGGGGCTAAAAACATTCAGTACTTC. This chain connects TRBV7-9 to TRBJ2-4, with TRBD1 as a possible D gene (6 bases). Per germline, CDR1 SEHNR and CDR2 FQNEAQ (reference sequence). V was shortened by 7 bases and J by 4 bases, with 17 bases between the two germline ends. This CDR3 has 15 residues.

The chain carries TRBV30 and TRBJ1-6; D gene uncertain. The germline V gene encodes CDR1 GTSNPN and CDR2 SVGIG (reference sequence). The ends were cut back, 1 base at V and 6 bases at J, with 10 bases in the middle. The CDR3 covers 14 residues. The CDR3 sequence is CAWSARPRNSPLHF. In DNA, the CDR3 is TGTGCCTGGAGTGCTAGACCTCGTAATTCACCCCTCCACTTT.

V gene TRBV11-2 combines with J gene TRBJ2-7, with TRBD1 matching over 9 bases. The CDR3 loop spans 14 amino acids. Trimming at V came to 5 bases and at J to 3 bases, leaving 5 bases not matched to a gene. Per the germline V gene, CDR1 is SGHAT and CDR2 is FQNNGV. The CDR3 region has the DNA TGTGCCAGCAGCCCATCGGGACAGGGCTACGAGCAGTACTTC. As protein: CASSPSGQGYEQYF.

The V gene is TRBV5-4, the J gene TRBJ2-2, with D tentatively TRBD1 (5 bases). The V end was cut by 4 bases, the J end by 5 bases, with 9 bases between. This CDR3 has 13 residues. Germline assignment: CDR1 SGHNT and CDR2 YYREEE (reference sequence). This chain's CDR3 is CASSVAGTGELFF. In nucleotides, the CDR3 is TGTGCCAGCAGCGTGGCAGGGACCGGGGAGCTGTTTTTT.

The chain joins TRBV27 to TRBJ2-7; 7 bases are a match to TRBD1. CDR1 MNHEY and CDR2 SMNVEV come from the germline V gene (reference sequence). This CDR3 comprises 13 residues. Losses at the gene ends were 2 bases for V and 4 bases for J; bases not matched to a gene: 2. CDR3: CASSLAQGYEQYF. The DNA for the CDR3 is TGTGCCAGCAGTTTAGCACAGGGGTACGAGCAGTACTTC.

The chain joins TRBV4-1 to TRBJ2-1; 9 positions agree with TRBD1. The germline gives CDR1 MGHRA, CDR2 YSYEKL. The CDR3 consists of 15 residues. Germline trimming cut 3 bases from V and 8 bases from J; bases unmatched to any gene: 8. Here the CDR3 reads CASSQARQGGDEQFF. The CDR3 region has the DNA TGCGCCAGCAGCCAGGCTCGACAGGGGGGGGATGAGCAGTTCTTC.

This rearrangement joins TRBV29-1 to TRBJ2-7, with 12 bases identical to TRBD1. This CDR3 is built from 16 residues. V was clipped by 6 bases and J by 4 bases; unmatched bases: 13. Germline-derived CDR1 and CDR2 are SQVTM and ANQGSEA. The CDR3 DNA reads TGCAGCGTCGTGAAGAGGGGACAGGGGGCGAGTTACGAGCAGTACTTC. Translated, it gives CSVVKRGQGASYEQYF.

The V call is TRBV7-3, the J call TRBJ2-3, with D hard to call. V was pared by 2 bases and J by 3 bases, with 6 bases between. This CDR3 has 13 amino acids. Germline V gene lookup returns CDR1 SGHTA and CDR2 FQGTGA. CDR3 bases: TGTGCCAGCAGCTTACTTTCGACAGATACGCAGTATTTT. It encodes CASSLLSTDTQYF.

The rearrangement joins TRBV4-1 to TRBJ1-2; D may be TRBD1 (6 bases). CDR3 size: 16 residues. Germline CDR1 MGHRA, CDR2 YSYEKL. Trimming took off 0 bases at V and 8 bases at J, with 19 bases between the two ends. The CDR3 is CASSQDAGGRAGGYTF. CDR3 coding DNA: TGCGCCAGCAGCCAAGATGCGGGGGGCAGGGCCGGCGGCTACACCTTC.

CDR3 loop: CASSLGPLAPLHF. The CDR3 DNA sequence: TGTGCCAGTAGTTTGGGGCCCCTCGCACCCCTCCACTTT. The genes are TRBV19 and TRBJ1-6; D perhaps matches TRBD1 (5 bases). CDR3 length: 13 amino acids. Germline CDR1 reads LNHDA; CDR2 reads SQIVND (reference sequence). Deletions cut 5 bases from V and 11 bases from J, with 13 bases between.

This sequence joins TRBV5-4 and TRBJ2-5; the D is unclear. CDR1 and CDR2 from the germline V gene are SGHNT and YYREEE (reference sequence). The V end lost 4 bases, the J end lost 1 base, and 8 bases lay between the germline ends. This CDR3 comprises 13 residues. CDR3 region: CASSAQIQETQYF. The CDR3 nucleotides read TGTGCCAGCAGCGCCCAGATCCAAGAGACCCAGTACTTC.

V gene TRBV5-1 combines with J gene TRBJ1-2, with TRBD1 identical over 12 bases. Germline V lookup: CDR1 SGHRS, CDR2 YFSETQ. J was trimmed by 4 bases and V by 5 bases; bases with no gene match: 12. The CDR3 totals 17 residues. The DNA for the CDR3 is TGCGCCAGCAGTATTGCCGGGACAGGGGGCTCCTCCTATGGCTACACCTTC. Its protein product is CASSIAGTGGSSYGYTF.

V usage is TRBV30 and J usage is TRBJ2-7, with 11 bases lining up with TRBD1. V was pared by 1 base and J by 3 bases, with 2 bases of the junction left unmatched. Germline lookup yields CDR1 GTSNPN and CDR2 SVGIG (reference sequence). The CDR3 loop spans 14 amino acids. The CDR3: CAWSGDRGIYEQYF. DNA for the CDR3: TGTGCCTGGAGTGGGGACAGGGGGATCTACGAGCAGTACTTC.

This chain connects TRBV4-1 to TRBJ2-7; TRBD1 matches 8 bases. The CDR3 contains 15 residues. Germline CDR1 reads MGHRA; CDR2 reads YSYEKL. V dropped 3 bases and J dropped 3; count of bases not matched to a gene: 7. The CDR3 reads CASSQYFDRGYEQYF. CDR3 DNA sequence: TGCGCCAGCAGCCAGTACTTTGACAGGGGCTACGAGCAGTACTTC.

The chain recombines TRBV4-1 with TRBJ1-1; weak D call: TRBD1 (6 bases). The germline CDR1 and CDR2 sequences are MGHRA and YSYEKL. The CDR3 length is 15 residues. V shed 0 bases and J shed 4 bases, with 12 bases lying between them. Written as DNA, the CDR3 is TGCGCCAGCAGCCAAGAGGGAACAGGGTCCACTGAAGCTTTCTTT. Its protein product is CASSQEGTGSTEAFF.

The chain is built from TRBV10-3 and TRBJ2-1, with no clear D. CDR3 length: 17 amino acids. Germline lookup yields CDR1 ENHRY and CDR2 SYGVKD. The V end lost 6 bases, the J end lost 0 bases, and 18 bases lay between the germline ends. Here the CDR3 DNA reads TGTGCCATCAGCGATGGCGGAGACGACGGCTCCTACAATGAGCAGTTCTTC. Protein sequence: CAISDGGDDGSYNEQFF.

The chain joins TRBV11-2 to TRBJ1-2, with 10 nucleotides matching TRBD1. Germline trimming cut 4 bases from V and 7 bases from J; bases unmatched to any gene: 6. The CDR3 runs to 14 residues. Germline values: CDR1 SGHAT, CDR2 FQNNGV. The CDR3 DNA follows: TGTGCCAGCAGCTATACCGGGACAGGGGTTGGCTACACCTTC. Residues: CASSYTGTGVGYTF.

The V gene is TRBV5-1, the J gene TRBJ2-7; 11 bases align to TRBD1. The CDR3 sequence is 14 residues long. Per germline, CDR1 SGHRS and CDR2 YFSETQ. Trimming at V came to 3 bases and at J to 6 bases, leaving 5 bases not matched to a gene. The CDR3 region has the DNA TGCGCCAGCAGCTGGGGGACAGGGGGATCCGAGCAGTACTTC. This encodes CASSWGTGGSEQYF.

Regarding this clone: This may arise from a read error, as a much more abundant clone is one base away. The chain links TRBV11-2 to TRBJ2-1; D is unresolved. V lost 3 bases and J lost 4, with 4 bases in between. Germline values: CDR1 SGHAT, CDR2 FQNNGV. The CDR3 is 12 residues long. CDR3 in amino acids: CASSFQYNEQFF. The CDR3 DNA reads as TGTGCCAGCAGCTTTCAGTACAATGAGCAGTTCTTC.

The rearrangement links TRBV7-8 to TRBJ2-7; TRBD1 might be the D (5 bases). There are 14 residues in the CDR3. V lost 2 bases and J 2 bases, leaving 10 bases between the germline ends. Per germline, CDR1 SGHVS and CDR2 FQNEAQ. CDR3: CASSLQGSPYEQYF. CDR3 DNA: TGTGCCAGCAGCTTACAGGGTAGTCCCTACGAGCAGTACTTC.

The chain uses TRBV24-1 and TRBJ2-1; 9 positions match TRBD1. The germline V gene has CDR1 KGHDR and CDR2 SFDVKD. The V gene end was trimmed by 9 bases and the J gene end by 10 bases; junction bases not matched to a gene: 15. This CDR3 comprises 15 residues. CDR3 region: CATSNRDRVRGEQFF. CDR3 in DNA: TGTGCCACCTCCAACCGGGACAGGGTGAGGGGGGAGCAGTTCTTC.